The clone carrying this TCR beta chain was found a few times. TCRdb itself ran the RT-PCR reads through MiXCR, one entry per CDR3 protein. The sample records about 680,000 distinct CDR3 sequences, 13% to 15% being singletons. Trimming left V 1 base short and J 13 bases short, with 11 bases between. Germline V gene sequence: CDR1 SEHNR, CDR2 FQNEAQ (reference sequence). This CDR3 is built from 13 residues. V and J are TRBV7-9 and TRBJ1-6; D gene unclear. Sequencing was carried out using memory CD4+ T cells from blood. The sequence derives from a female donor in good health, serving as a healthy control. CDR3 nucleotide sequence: TGTGCCAGCAGCTTAGACACCGGCTCCCCCCTCCACTTT. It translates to CASSLDTGSPLHF. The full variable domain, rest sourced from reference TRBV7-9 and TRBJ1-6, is DTGVSQNPRHKITKRGQNVTFRCDPISEHNRLYWYRQTLGQGPEFLTYFQNEAQLEKSRLLSDRFSAERPKGSFSTLEIQRTEQGDSAMYLCASSLDTGSPLHFGNGTRLTVT.